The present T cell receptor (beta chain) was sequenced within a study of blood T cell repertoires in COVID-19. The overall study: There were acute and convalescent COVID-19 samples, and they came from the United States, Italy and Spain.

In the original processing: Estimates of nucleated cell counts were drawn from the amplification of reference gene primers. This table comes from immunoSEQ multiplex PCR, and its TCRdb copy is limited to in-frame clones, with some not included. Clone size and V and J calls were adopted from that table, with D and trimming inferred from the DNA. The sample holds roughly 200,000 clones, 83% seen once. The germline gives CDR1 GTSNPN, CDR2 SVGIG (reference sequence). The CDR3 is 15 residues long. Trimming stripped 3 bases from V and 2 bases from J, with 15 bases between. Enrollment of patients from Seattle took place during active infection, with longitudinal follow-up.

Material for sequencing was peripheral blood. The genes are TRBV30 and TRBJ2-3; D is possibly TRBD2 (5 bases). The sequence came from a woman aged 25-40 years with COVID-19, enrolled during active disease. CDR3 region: CAWRVESGFTDTQYF. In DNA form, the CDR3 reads TGTGCCTGGAGGGTGGAGAGCGGATTCACAGATACGCAGTATTTT.